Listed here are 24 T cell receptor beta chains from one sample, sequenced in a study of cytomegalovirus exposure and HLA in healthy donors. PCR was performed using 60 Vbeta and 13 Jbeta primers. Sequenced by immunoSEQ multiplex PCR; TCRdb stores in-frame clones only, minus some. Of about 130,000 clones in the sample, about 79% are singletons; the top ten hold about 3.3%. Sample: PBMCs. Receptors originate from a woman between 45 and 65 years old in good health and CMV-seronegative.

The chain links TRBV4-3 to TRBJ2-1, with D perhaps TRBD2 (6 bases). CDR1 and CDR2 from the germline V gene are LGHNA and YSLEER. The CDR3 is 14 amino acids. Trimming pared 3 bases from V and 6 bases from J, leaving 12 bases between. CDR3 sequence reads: CASSQSGGPNEQFF. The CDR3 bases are TGCGCCAGCAGCCAGTCCGGAGGGCCCAATGAGCAGTTCTTC.

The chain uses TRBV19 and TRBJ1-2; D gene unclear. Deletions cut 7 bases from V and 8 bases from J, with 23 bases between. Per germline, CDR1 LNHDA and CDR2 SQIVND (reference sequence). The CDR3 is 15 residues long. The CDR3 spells CASKTLGWPEGGYTF. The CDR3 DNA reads TGTGCCAGTAAAACCCTGGGGTGGCCGGAGGGAGGCTACACCTTC.

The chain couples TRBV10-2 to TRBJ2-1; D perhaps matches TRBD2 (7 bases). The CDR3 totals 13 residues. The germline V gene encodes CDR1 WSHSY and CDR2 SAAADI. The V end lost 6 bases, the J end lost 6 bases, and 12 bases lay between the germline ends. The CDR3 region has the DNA TGCGCCAGCAGGGAGGGGGGGGGCAATGAGCAGTTCTTC. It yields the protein CASREGGGNEQFF.

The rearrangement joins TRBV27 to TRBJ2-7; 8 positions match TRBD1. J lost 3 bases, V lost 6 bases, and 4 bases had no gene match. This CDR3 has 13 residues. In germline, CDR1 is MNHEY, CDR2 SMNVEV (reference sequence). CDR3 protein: CASRRTGLYEQYF. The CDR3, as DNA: TGTGCCAGCAGAAGGACAGGGCTCTACGAGCAGTACTTC.

As DNA, the CDR3 is TGTGCCAGCAGCCCCAGGGGTGTGACCAAAAACATTCAGTACTTC. It translates to CASSPRGVTKNIQYF. This sequence joins TRBV14 and TRBJ2-4; the D gene is possibly TRBD1 (6 bases). V was trimmed by 4 bases and J by 2 bases, leaving 12 bases between them. The CDR3 consists of 15 residues. From germline, CDR1 is SGHDN and CDR2 FVKESK. Full variable domain (rest looked up from reference TRBV14 and TRBJ2-4): EAGVTQFPSHSVIEKGQTVTLRCDPISGHDNLYWYRRVMGKEIKFLLHFVKESKQDESGMPNNRFLAERTGGTYSTLKVQPAELEDSGVYFCASSPRGVTKNIQYFGAGTRLSVL.

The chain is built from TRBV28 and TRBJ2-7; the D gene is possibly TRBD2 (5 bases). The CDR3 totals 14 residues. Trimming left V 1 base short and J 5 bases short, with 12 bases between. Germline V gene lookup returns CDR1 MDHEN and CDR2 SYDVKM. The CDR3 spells CASSLSGRWDEQYF. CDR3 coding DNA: TGTGCCAGCAGTTTATCGGGAAGGTGGGACGAGCAGTACTTC. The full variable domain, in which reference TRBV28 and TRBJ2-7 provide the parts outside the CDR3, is DVKVTQSSRYLVKRTGEKVFLECVQDMDHENMFWYRQDPGLGLRLIYFSYDVKMKEKGDIPEGYSVSREKKERFSLILESASTNQTSMYLCASSLSGRWDEQYFGPGTRLTVT.

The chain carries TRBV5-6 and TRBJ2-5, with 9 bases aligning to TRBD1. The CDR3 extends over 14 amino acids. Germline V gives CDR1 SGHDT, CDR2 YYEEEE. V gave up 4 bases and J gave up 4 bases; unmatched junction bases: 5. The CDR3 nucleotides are TGTGCCAGCAGCGAGGGACAGGGTGGAGAGACCCAGTACTTC. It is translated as CASSEGQGGETQYF.

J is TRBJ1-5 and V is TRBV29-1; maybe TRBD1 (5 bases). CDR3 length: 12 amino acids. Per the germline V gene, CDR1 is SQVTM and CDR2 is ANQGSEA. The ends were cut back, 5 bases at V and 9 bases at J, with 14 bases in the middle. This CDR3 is CSVLVVRGPQHF. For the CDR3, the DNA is TGCAGCGTTTTGGTGGTTAGGGGGCCCCAGCATTTT.

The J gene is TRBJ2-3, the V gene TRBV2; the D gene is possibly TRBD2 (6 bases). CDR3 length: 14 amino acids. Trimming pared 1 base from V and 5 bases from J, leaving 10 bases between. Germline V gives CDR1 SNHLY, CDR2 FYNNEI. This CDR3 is CASSEGRDKDTQYF. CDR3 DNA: TGTGCCAGCAGTGAAGGGCGGGATAAAGATACGCAGTATTTT.

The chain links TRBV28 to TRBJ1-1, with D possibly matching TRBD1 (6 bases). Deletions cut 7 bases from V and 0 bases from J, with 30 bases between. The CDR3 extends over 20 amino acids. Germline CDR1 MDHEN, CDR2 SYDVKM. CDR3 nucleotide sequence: TGTGCCAGCACCCCTTCGGGGGCCCGACGCGGGGGGAGTTTGAACACTGAAGCTTTCTTT. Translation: CASTPSGARRGGSLNTEAFF.

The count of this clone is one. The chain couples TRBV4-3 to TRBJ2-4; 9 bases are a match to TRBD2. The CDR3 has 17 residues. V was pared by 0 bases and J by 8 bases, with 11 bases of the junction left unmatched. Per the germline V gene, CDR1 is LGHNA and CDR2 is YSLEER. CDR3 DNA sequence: TGCGCCAGCAGCCAAGAACCCCCCGGACTAGCGACGGACATTCAGTACTTC. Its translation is CASSQEPPGLATDIQYF.

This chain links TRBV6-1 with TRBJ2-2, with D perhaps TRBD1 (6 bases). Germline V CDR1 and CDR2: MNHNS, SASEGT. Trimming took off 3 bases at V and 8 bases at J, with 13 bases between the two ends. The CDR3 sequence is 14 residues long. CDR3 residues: CASSEWGRGGELFF. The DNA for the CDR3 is TGTGCCAGCAGTGAGTGGGGCAGGGGAGGGGAGCTGTTTTTT.

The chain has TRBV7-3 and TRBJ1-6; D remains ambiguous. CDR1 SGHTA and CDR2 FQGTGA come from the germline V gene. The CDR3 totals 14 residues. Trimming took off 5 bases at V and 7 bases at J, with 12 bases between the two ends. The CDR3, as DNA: TGTGCCAGCAGCCTATGGGGAGGGAATTCACCCCTCCACTTT. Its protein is CASSLWGGNSPLHF. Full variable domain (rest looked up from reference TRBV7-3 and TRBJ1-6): GAGVSQTPSNKVTEKGKYVELRCDPISGHTALYWYRQSLGQGPEFLIYFQGTGAADDSGLPNDRFFAVRPEGSVSTLKIQRTERGDSAVYLCASSLWGGNSPLHFGNGTRLTVT.

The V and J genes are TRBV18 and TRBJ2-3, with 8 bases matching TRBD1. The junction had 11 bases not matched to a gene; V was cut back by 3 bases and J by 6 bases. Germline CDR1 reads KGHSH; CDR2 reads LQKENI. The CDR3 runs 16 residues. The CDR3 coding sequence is TGTGCCAGCTCACCGAGAGCGGACAGGGCTGTTGATACGCAGTATTTT. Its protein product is CASSPRADRAVDTQYF.

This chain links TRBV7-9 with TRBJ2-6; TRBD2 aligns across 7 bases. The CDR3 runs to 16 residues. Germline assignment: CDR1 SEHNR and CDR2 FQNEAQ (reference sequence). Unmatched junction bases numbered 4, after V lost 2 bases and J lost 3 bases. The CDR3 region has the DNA TGTGCCAGCAGCTTACTACGGGGGGATGGGGCCAACGTCCTGACTTTC. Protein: CASSLLRGDGANVLTF.

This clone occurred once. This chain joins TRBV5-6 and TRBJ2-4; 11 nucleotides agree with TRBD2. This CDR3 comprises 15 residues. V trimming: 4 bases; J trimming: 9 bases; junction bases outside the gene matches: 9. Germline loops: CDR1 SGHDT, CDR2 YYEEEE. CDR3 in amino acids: CASSGIGTSGVIQYF. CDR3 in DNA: TGTGCCAGCAGCGGAATCGGGACTAGCGGCGTCATTCAGTACTTC.

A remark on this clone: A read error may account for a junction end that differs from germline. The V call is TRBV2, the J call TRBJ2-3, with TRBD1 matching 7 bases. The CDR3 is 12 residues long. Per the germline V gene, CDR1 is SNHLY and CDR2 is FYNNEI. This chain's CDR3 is CAATFGTDTQYF. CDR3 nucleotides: TGTGCCGCAACCTTCGGGACAGACACGCAGTATTTT.

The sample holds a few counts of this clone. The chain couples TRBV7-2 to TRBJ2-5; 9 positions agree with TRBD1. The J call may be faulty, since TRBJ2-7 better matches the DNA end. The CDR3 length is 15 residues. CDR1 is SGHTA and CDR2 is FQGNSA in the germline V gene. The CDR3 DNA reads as TGTGCCAGCAGCTCCGGACAGGGGAGGTTTTACGAGCAGTACTTC. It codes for CASSSGQGRFYEQYF.

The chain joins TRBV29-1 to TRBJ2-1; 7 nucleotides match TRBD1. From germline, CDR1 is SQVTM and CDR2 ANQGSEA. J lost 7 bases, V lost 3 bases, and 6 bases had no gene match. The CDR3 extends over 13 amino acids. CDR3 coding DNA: TGCAGCGTTGAGGACAGGTACTATAATGAGCAGTTCTTC. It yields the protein CSVEDRYYNEQFF.

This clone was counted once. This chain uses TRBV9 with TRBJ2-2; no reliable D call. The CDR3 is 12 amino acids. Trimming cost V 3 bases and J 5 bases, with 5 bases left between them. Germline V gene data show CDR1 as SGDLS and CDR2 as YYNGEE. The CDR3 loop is CASSAYTGELFF. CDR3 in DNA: TGTGCCAGCAGCGCGTATACCGGGGAGCTGTTTTTT. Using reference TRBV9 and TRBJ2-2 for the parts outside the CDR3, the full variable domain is DSGVTQTPKHLITATGQRVTLRCSPRSGDLSVYWYQQSLDQGLQFLIQYYNGEERAKGNILERFSAQQFPDLHSELNLSSLELGDSALYFCASSAYTGELFFGEGSRLTVL.

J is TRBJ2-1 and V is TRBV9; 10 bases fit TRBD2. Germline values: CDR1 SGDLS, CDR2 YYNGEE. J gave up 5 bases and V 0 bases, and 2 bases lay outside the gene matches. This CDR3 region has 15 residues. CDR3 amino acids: CASSVVGTSDNEQFF. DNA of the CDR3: TGTGCCAGCAGCGTAGTAGGGACTAGCGACAATGAGCAGTTCTTC. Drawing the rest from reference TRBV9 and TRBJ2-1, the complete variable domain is DSGVTQTPKHLITATGQRVTLRCSPRSGDLSVYWYQQSLDQGLQFLIQYYNGEERAKGNILERFSAQQFPDLHSELNLSSLELGDSALYFCASSVVGTSDNEQFFGPGTRLTVL.

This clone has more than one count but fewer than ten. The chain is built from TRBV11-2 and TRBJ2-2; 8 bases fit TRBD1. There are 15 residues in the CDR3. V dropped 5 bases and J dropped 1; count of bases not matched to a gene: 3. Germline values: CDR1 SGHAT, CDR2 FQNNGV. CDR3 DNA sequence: TGTGCCAGCAGCAACAGGGGGTGGAACACCGGGGAGCTGTTTTTT. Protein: CASSNRGWNTGELFF.

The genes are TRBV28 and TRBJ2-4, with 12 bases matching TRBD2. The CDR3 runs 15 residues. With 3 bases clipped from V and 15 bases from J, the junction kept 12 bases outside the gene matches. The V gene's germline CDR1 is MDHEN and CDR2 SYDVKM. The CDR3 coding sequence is TGTGCCAGCAGTTTTGAGGGACTAGCGGGCCAAAGGGGGTACTTC. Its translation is CASSFEGLAGQRGYF.

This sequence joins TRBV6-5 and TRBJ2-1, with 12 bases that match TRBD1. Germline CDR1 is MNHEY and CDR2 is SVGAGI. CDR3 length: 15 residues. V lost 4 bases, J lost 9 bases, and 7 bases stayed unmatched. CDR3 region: CASSSAGTGGGEQFF. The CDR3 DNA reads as TGTGCCAGCAGTTCCGCCGGGACAGGGGGCGGTGAGCAGTTCTTC.